The sequence of this T cell receptor (beta chain) was determined in a study of T cell changes during pregnancy in multiple sclerosis. TCRdb's copy holds only in-frame clones and misses some; the assay was immunoSEQ multiplex PCR. The data show around 40,000 clones, about 89% seen once. The germline CDR1 and CDR2 sequences are SGHTA and FQGTGA. This CDR3 is built from 14 residues. Trimming cost V 3 bases and J 8 bases; bases outside gene matches: 5. The TCR was taken from a female donor in good health, enrolled as a control in a pregnancy study. The chain links TRBV7-3 to TRBJ2-1; 9 bases align to TRBD2. Sequencing used CD4+ T cells from peripheral blood mononuclear cells, obtained in the third trimester of pregnancy. CDR3 sequence: CASSFSGSGDEQFF. The CDR3 DNA reads TGTGCCAGCAGCTTTAGCGGGAGCGGCGATGAGCAGTTCTTC.